Listed here are 22 T cell receptor beta chains from one sample, sequenced in a study of blood T cell repertoires in COVID-19. Using immunoSEQ multiplex PCR, the repertoire was profiled, and TCRdb retains in-frame clones only, with some absent. The sample lists approximately 85,000 clones; approximately 80% were seen once. The sequenced material came from peripheral blood. Receptors were obtained from a woman in her seventies with active or convalescent COVID-19.

This sequence joins TRBV5-5 and TRBJ2-1; 9 nucleotides line up with TRBD1. This CDR3 has 16 amino acids. V was pared by 0 bases and J by 9 bases, with 10 bases of the junction left unmatched. Germline assignment: CDR1 SGHKS and CDR2 YYEKEE (reference sequence). The CDR3, as DNA: TGTGCCAGCAGCTTGGCCAAACAGGGGGCCAGGGGTGAGCAGTTCTTC. This sequence encodes CASSLAKQGARGEQFF. Together with reference TRBV5-5 and TRBJ2-1, the CDR3 gives the full variable domain: DAGVTQSPTHLIKTRGQQVTLRCSPISGHKSVSWYQQVLGQGPQFIFQYYEKEERGRGNFPDRFSARQFPNYSSELNVNALLLGDSALYLCASSLAKQGARGEQFFGPGTRLTVL.

The chain has TRBV28 and TRBJ2-7; perhaps TRBD2 as D (5 bases). Trimming stripped 6 bases from V and 3 bases from J, with 15 bases between. CDR1 and CDR2 from the germline V gene are MDHEN and SYDVKM. CDR3 size: 14 residues. CDR3 region: CASREATPNYEQYF. CDR3 coding DNA: TGTGCCAGCAGGGAGGCCACACCCAACTACGAGCAGTACTTC.

This clone has only a few counts. The V call is TRBV19, the J call TRBJ2-7, with a possible D match to TRBD1 (5 bases). The V and J ends lost 4 bases and 5 bases respectively, with 18 bases between them. This CDR3 region has 15 residues. Germline CDR1 reads LNHDA; CDR2 reads SQIVND (reference sequence). Here the CDR3 reads CASSTLGVSLDEQYF. The CDR3 DNA is TGTGCCAGTAGTACTCTAGGGGTATCCCTAGACGAGCAGTACTTC.

For the CDR3, the DNA is TGTGCCAGCAGCGTCGGGTCCCTGCGCACAGATACGCAGTATTTT. It translates to CASSVGSLRTDTQYF. The rearrangement links TRBV9 to TRBJ2-3; D call uncertain. The length of the CDR3 is 15 residues. V was trimmed by 2 bases and J by 1 base, leaving 11 bases between them. In germline, CDR1 is SGDLS, CDR2 YYNGEE.

This chain joins TRBV29-1 and TRBJ2-5; TRBD1 matches 8 bases. Germline trimming cut 7 bases from V and 2 bases from J; bases unmatched to any gene: 12. The CDR3 extends over 15 amino acids. Germline V CDR1 and CDR2: SQVTM, ANQGSEA. The CDR3 sequence: CSASKGTGRQETQYF. The CDR3 nucleotides are TGCAGCGCCTCTAAGGGGACAGGCAGGCAAGAGACCCAGTACTTC.

J is TRBJ2-4 and V is TRBV5-8, with a possible D match to TRBD1 (5 bases). Per germline, CDR1 SGHTS and CDR2 YDEGEE. This CDR3 comprises 15 residues. V was clipped by 2 bases and J by 0 bases, with 9 bases between them. CDR3 region: CASSFRGIAKNIQYF. For the CDR3, the DNA is TGTGCCAGCAGCTTTAGGGGTATAGCCAAAAACATTCAGTACTTC. Looking up the rest from reference TRBV5-8 and TRBJ2-4 gives the full variable domain: EAGVTQSPTHLIKTRGQQATLRCSPISGHTSVYWYQQALGLGLQFLLWYDEGEERNRGNFPPRFSGRQFPNYSSELNVNALELEDSALYLCASSFRGIAKNIQYFGAGTRLSVL.

The V and J genes are TRBV28 and TRBJ2-1; perhaps TRBD2 as D (5 bases). This CDR3 is 12 amino acids long. Germline V gives CDR1 MDHEN, CDR2 SYDVKM. Trimming left V 6 bases short and J 8 bases short, with 11 bases between. CDR3 amino acids: CASSLAGYEQFF. Here the CDR3 DNA reads TGTGCCAGCAGCCTAGCCGGCTATGAGCAGTTCTTC.

This rearrangement joins TRBV10-3 to TRBJ1-2, with D hard to call. Germline loops: CDR1 ENHRY, CDR2 SYGVKD. Trimming stripped 2 bases from V and 1 base from J, with 11 bases between. The CDR3 consists of 15 residues. DNA for the CDR3: TGTGCCATCAGTGAGGAGAGGGATTTTAACTATGGCTACACCTTC. This codes for CAISEERDFNYGYTF.

This clone was counted many times. The CDR3 here is CASSPSNEQFF. The DNA for the CDR3 is TGTGCCAGCAGCCCCTCGAATGAGCAGTTCTTC. The chain carries TRBV7-9 and TRBJ2-1; D ambiguous. The germline V and J ends were trimmed by 5 bases and 7 bases, with 6 bases remaining between them. CDR1 and CDR2 from the germline V gene are SEHNR and FQNEAQ (reference sequence). This CDR3 has 11 amino acids.

V and J are TRBV5-1 and TRBJ1-1, with a weak D call TRBD1 (5 bases). CDR1 is SGHRS and CDR2 is YFSETQ in the germline V gene. V was shortened by 1 base and J by 1 base, with 14 bases between the two germline ends. The CDR3 sequence is 16 residues long. The CDR3 sequence is CASSLQGVSANTEAFF. CDR3 sequence (DNA): TGCGCCAGCAGCTTGCAAGGGGTTAGTGCGAACACTGAAGCTTTCTTT.

The chain joins TRBV3-1 (or the pseudogene TRBV3-2) to TRBJ2-2; tentative D call: TRBD2 (6 bases). The CDR3 totals 15 residues. The V gene lost 4 bases and the J gene lost 7 bases, with 16 bases spanning the gap. Germline CDR1 and CDR2: LGHDT and YNNKEL (reference sequence). CDR3 residues: CASSRPSLAFGELFF. CDR3 DNA sequence: TGTGCCAGCAGCCGGCCCTCTCTAGCGTTCGGGGAGCTGTTTTTT.

The rearrangement links TRBV16 to TRBJ2-3; weak D call: TRBD2 (6 bases). The germline V gene has CDR1 KGHSY and CDR2 FQNENV. V shed 3 bases and J shed 2 bases, with 12 bases lying between them. The CDR3 is 15 amino acids. As DNA, the CDR3 is TGTGCCAGCAGCCACGGGGGTATCCCCACAGATACGCAGTATTTT. Amino acids: CASSHGGIPTDTQYF.

The chain links TRBV5-1 to TRBJ1-2; TRBD1 aligns across 10 bases. Germline V lookup: CDR1 SGHRS, CDR2 YFSETQ. V gave up 2 bases and J gave up 2 bases; unmatched junction bases: 3. This CDR3 is built from 15 residues. The CDR3 DNA sequence: TGCGCCAGCAGCTTCGCGACAGGGGGCAACTATGGCTACACCTTC. Protein product: CASSFATGGNYGYTF.

The rearrangement links TRBV7-2 to TRBJ1-1; TRBD1 agrees at 9 bases. The length of the CDR3 is 14 residues. CDR1 and CDR2 (germline): SGHTA, FQGNSA. The V segment lost 5 bases and the J segment 4 bases; nucleotides outside the gene matches: 5. The CDR3 loop reads CASSQQGARTEAFF. The CDR3 bases are TGTGCCAGCAGCCAACAGGGGGCGCGCACTGAAGCTTTCTTT.

This clone was seen a single time. V usage is TRBV5-5 and J usage is TRBJ2-2; no clear D. The CDR3 has 19 amino acids. The V and J ends lost 1 base and 0 bases respectively, with 19 bases between them. Germline CDR1 is SGHKS and CDR2 is YYEKEE (reference sequence). CDR3 region: CASSLFSDVGYSNTGELFF. In DNA form, the CDR3 reads TGTGCCAGCAGCTTGTTCAGTGATGTCGGGTACTCGAACACCGGGGAGCTGTTTTTT.

The genes are TRBV7-9 and TRBJ2-5; TRBD2 agrees at 8 bases. Trimming cost V 5 bases and J 2 bases; bases outside gene matches: 13. Germline V gives CDR1 SEHNR, CDR2 FQNEAQ (reference sequence). The CDR3 is made up of 17 amino acids. The CDR3 is CASSPGFGGAGQETQYF. The CDR3 DNA reads TGTGCCAGCAGCCCCGGGTTCGGGGGGGCGGGTCAAGAGACCCAGTACTTC.

This clone was seen more than once but under ten times. The genes are TRBV6-5 and TRBJ1-5; weak D call: TRBD1 (5 bases). Per germline, CDR1 MNHEY and CDR2 SVGAGI. There are 11 residues in the CDR3. With 8 bases removed from V and 4 bases from J, the gap between germline ends came to 6 bases. CDR3 sequence: CASQGNQPQHF. The CDR3 nucleotides read TGTGCCAGCCAGGGAAATCAGCCCCAGCATTTT.

V and J are TRBV5-8 and TRBJ1-5; D is unclear. This CDR3 is 14 amino acids long. V lost 2 bases to trimming and J lost 1 base, with 7 bases between them. Germline CDR1 reads SGHTS; CDR2 reads YDEGEE. The CDR3 sequence: CASSFSGSNQPQHF. The CDR3 bases are TGTGCCAGCAGCTTCTCGGGGAGCAATCAGCCCCAGCATTTT.

This clone was counted once. The rearrangement links TRBV10-1 to TRBJ1-2; 7 nucleotides agree with TRBD1. This CDR3 has 14 residues. J was trimmed by 5 bases and V by 8 bases; bases with no gene match: 11. Germline loops: CDR1 WNHNN, CDR2 SYGVQD (reference sequence). CDR3 in DNA: TGCGCCAGCTCACCACAGGGGTTTGATTATGGCTACACCTTC. Its translation: CASSPQGFDYGYTF.

The chain has TRBV6-5 and TRBJ1-2, with a possible D match to TRBD1 (5 bases). The V gene's germline CDR1 is MNHEY and CDR2 SVGAGI. The CDR3 loop spans 11 amino acids. V lost 7 bases to trimming and J lost 3 bases, with 6 bases between them. The CDR3: CASKQDYGYTF. CDR3 DNA sequence: TGTGCCAGCAAACAGGACTATGGCTACACCTTC.

This clone was detected a few times. This chain uses TRBV19 with TRBJ2-2; D uncertain. Trimming cost V 6 bases and J 0 bases, with 5 bases left between them. The germline CDR1 and CDR2 sequences are LNHDA and SQIVND (reference sequence). The CDR3 is 13 amino acids. The chain's CDR3 is CASSRSNTGELFF. CDR3 nucleotide sequence: TGTGCCAGTAGCCGGTCGAACACCGGGGAGCTGTTTTTT.

The chain couples TRBV2 to TRBJ1-2; 7 nucleotides align to TRBD1. There are 14 residues in the CDR3. With V trimmed by 6 bases and J by 6 bases, 10 bases remained unmatched. In germline, CDR1 is SNHLY, CDR2 FYNNEI. The chain's CDR3 is CASSLNSGTDGYTF. The CDR3 bases are TGTGCCAGCAGCCTTAACTCCGGGACAGATGGCTACACCTTC.